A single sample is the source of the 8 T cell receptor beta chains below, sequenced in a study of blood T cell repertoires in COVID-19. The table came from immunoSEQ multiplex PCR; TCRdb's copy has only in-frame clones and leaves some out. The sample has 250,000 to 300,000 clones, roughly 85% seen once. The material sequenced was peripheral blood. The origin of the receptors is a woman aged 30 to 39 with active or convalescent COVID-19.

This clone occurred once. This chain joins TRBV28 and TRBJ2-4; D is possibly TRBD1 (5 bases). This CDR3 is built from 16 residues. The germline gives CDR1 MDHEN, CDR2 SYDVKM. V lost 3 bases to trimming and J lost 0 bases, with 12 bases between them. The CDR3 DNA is TGTGCCAGCAGTTTGATAGGACAACTAGCCAAAAACATTCAGTACTTC. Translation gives CASSLIGQLAKNIQYF. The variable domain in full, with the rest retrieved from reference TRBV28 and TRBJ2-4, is DVKVTQSSRYLVKRTGEKVFLECVQDMDHENMFWYRQDPGLGLRLIYFSYDVKMKEKGDIPEGYSVSREKKERFSLILESASTNQTSMYLCASSLIGQLAKNIQYFGAGTRLSVL.

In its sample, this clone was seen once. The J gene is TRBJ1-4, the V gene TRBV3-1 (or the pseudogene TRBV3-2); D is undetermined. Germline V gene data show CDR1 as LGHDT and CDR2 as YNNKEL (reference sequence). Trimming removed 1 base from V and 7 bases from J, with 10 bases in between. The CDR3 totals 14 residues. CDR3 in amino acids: CASSQAQGSEKLFF. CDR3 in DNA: TGTGCCAGCAGCCAAGCCCAAGGGAGTGAAAAACTGTTTTTT.

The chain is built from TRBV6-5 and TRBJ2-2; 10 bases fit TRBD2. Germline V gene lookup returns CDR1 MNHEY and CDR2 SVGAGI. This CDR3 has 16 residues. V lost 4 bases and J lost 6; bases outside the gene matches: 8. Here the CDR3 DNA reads TGTGCCAGCAGTTCCCCCCGAGCGGGGGGGCCCGGGGAGCTGTTTTTT. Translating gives CASSSPRAGGPGELFF.

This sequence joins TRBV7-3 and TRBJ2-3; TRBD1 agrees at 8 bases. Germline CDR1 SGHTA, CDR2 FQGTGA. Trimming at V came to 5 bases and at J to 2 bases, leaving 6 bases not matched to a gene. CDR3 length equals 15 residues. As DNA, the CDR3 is TGTGCCAGCAGCCCAGGGACAGGAAACACAGATACGCAGTATTTT. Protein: CASSPGTGNTDTQYF.

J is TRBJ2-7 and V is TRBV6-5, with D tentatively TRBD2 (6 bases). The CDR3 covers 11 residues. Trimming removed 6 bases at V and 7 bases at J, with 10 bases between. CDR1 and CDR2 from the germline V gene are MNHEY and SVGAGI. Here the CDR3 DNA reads TGTGCCAGCAGATCGGGGGAAGAGCAGTACTTC. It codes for CASRSGEEQYF.

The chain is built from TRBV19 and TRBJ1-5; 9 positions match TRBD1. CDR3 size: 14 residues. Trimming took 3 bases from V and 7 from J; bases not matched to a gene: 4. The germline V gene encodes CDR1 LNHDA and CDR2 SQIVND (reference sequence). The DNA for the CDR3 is TGTGCCAGTAGTATGGGACAGGGACTACAGCCCCAGCATTTT. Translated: CASSMGQGLQPQHF.

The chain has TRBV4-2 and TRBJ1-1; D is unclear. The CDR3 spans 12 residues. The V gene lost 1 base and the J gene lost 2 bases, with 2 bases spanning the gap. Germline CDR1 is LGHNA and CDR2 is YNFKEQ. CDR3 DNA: TGTGCCAGCAGCCAAGTAAACACTGAAGCTTTCTTT. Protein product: CASSQVNTEAFF.

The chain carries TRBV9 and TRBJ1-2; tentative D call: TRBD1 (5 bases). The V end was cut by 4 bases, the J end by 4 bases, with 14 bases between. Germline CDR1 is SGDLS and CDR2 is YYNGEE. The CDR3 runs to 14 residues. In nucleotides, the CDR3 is TGTGCCAGCAGCTCTCGGGGGAGTGGCTATGGCTACACCTTC. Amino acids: CASSSRGSGYGYTF.